This paragraph reports one T cell receptor (beta chain). Sequencing used immunoSEQ multiplex PCR; TCRdb keeps in-frame clones, though not all of them. The sample has approximately 18,000 clones; 70% to 80% are singletons. Regarding treatment: randomized to nivolumab then ipilimumab (arm A) or the reverse (arm B). From thawed PBMCs, live CD3+CD8+ cells negative for CD19 and CD56 were sorted. The data originate from a study of sequential checkpoint blockade in melanoma. Study at large: Patients were randomized 1:1 to nivolumab-then-ipilimumab or ipilimumab-then-nivolumab first-line.

The CDR3 totals 16 residues. The V segment lost 2 bases and the J segment 5 bases; nucleotides outside the gene matches: 7. Looked up from germline, CDR1 is LGHNT and CDR2 is FRNRAP. This TCR was recovered from a human donor with melanoma. Sample: CD8+ T cells sorted from blood (inferred from file names), taken from a patient given nivolumab and ipilimumab in sequence. This rearrangement joins TRBV12-5 to TRBJ1-1; 11 positions agree with TRBD1. The CDR3 DNA reads TGTGCTAGTGGTTTGCCTAGGACAGGGGGCTTAACTGAAGCTTTCTTT. Its protein product is CASGLPRTGGLTEAFF.